These 18 T cell receptor beta chains were all obtained from the same sample, sequenced in a study of T cell responses to AZD1222 COVID-19 vaccine. Libraries were prepared by immunoSEQ multiplex PCR; TCRdb keeps only in-frame clonotypes and omits some of them. The sample shows about 210,000 clones, approximately 94% of them seen only once. Sequenced here: peripheral blood, sampled 28 days after the second dose of the MenACWY control vaccine. The receptor source for this set is an adult who received the MenACWY meningococcal vaccine as a control.

The CDR3 DNA reads as TGCGCCAGCAGCCAAGTAATTGACATGGCCAGCGCTGGAAGAAAACTGTTTTTT. Translated, it gives CASSQVIDMASAGRKLFF. The chain recombines TRBV4-1 with TRBJ1-4; D is ambiguous. Trimming took 1 base from V and 10 from J, leaving 25 bases between them. Germline CDR1 MGHRA, CDR2 YSYEKL. The CDR3 has 18 amino acids.

The V call is TRBV2, the J call TRBJ1-4, with D uncertain. The CDR3 sequence is 10 residues long. Trimming took off 7 bases at V and 5 bases at J, with 2 bases between the two ends. Germline CDR1 and CDR2: SNHLY and FYNNEI. The CDR3 DNA reads as TGTGCCAGCAAAAATGAAAAACTGTTTTTT. It codes for CASKNEKLFF.

J is TRBJ1-1 and V is TRBV28; TRBD1 aligns across 8 bases. Per the germline V gene, CDR1 is MDHEN and CDR2 is SYDVKM. V dropped 5 bases and J dropped 0; count of bases not matched to a gene: 14. The CDR3 loop spans 18 amino acids. The CDR3 DNA reads as TGTGCCAGCAGTGCCCTGACAGGGGTTGGGAGGATGAACACTGAAGCTTTCTTT. This translates into CASSALTGVGRMNTEAFF.

The genes are TRBV11-2 and TRBJ2-7; 8 bases align to TRBD2. The CDR3 extends over 16 amino acids. Germline V CDR1 and CDR2: SGHAT, FQNNGV. V lost 0 bases, J lost 0 bases, and 4 bases stayed unmatched. DNA for the CDR3: TGTGCCAGCAGCTTAGAATGGGGGACTAGCTCCTACGAGCAGTACTTC. It is translated as CASSLEWGTSSYEQYF.

V usage is TRBV6-6 and J usage is TRBJ2-7; the match to TRBD1 covers 9 bases. V lost 6 bases, J lost 4 bases, and 10 bases stayed unmatched. This CDR3 comprises 15 residues. Germline V gene lookup returns CDR1 MNHNY and CDR2 SVGAGI (reference sequence). The CDR3 loop reads CASSDPGQGLYEQYF. CDR3 in DNA: TGTGCCAGCAGCGACCCGGGACAGGGTTTATACGAGCAGTACTTC.

This chain uses TRBV27 with TRBJ2-2; 11 bases agree with TRBD2. The V and J ends lost 6 bases and 5 bases, in that order; junction bases with no gene match: 5. CDR3 length: 15 amino acids. Per the germline V gene, CDR1 is MNHEY and CDR2 is SMNVEV (reference sequence). The CDR3 loop reads CASSLLAGGTGELFF. The CDR3 region has the DNA TGTGCCAGCAGCCTCTTAGCGGGAGGGACCGGGGAGCTGTTTTTT.

The gene calls are TRBV7-2 and TRBJ2-1, with 7 bases aligning to TRBD1. The germline V gene has CDR1 SGHTA and CDR2 FQGNSA. The CDR3 is 15 residues long. J lost 5 bases, V lost 3 bases, and 7 bases had no gene match. CDR3 region: CASSLGLTGNNEQFF. As DNA, the CDR3 is TGTGCCAGCAGCTTGGGCTTGACAGGGAACAATGAGCAGTTCTTC. Full variable domain (rest looked up from reference TRBV7-2 and TRBJ2-1): GAGVSQSPSNKVTEKGKDVELRCDPISGHTALYWYRQSLGQGLEFLIYFQGNSAPDKSGLPSDRFSAERTGGSVSTLTIQRTQQEDSAVYLCASSLGLTGNNEQFFGPGTRLTVL.

The rearrangement links TRBV6-5 to TRBJ2-2; TRBD1 might be the D (5 bases). V shed 4 bases and J shed 8 bases, with 17 bases lying between them. CDR1 and CDR2 (germline): MNHEY, SVGAGI. The CDR3 is 15 amino acids. CDR3 in amino acids: CASSLRPGYLGELFF. CDR3 in DNA: TGTGCCAGCAGTTTGCGCCCAGGGTATCTGGGGGAGCTGTTTTTT.

V gene TRBV5-1 combines with J gene TRBJ2-7; TRBD2 matches 8 bases. Germline V gene lookup returns CDR1 SGHRS and CDR2 YFSETQ. V dropped 0 bases and J dropped 2; count of bases not matched to a gene: 7. This CDR3 is 16 amino acids long. The CDR3 DNA is TGCGCCAGCAGCTTGGGTCCAGCGGGGGAGACCTACGAGCAGTACTTC. Translating it yields CASSLGPAGETYEQYF.

This chain joins TRBV7-8 and TRBJ2-5; either TRBD1 or TRBD2 may supply D (5 bases each). The CDR3 consists of 15 residues. V was pared by 4 bases and J by 7 bases, with 19 bases between. CDR1 is SGHVS, CDR2 FQNEAQ, per germline. The CDR3 coding sequence is TGTGCCAGCAGCTCGCGGTTCAGGGACGCGGGGACCCAGTACTTC. The encoded protein is CASSSRFRDAGTQYF.

This clone was recorded once. V is TRBV28 and J is TRBJ2-3; no clear D. This CDR3 has 12 amino acids. Trimming shortened V by 4 bases and J by 3 bases, and 5 bases separated the two germline ends. Germline CDR1 MDHEN, CDR2 SYDVKM. The chain's CDR3 is CASSSRTDTQYF. In DNA, the CDR3 is TGTGCCAGCAGTTCAAGAACAGATACGCAGTATTTT.

As to this clone: Other DNA sequences of this sample code for an identical CDR3. V gene TRBV5-1 combines with J gene TRBJ2-5; TRBD1 matches at 8 bases. Germline CDR1 and CDR2: SGHRS and YFSETQ. CDR3 length: 14 residues. Losses at the gene ends were 4 bases for V and 1 base for J; bases not matched to a gene: 3. Here the CDR3 DNA reads TGCGCCAGCAGCCTGGACAGGGTCCAAGAGACCCAGTACTTC. Translated, it gives CASSLDRVQETQYF. Supplemented by reference TRBV5-1 and TRBJ2-5, the full variable domain reads KAGVTQTPRYLIKTRGQQVTLSCSPISGHRSVSWYQQTPGQGLQFLFEYFSETQRNKGNFPGRFSGRQFSNSRSEMNVSTLELGDSALYLCASSLDRVQETQYFGPGTRLLVL.

In nucleotides, the CDR3 is TGTGCCAGCAGTTTGGGGTCCGGGTCCTATGGCTACACCTTC. Protein: CASSLGSGSYGYTF. This sequence joins TRBV28 and TRBJ1-2; D gene unclear. The CDR3 spans 14 residues. CDR1 is MDHEN and CDR2 is SYDVKM in the germline V gene. V was clipped by 3 bases and J by 4 bases, with 12 bases between them.

The rearrangement uses TRBV21-1 and TRBJ1-1; the D call TRBD1 from the table was never checked on the DNA. TRBV21-1 is a listed pseudogene. This CDR3 is built from 16 residues. The CDR3 DNA is TGTGCCAGCAGCTTAATGGGGGGACAGGGAGTCACTGAAGCTTTCTTT. It translates to CASSLMGGQGVTEAFF.

The chain couples TRBV7-8 to TRBJ1-1; D perhaps matches TRBD1 (5 bases). Germline CDR1 is SGHVS and CDR2 is FQNEAQ. The V and J ends lost 1 base and 5 bases respectively, with 14 bases between them. This CDR3 has 15 residues. The CDR3 here is CASSLVPGRSTEAFF. CDR3 nucleotides: TGTGCCAGCAGCTTAGTCCCAGGGCGGTCGACTGAAGCTTTCTTT. Supplemented by reference TRBV7-8 and TRBJ1-1, the full variable domain reads GAGVSQSPRYKVAKRGQDVALRCDPISGHVSLFWYQQALGQGPEFLTYFQNEAQLDKSGLPSDRFFAERPEGSVSTLKIQRTQQEDSAVYLCASSLVPGRSTEAFFGQGTRLTVV.

Of note for this clone: Distinct nucleotide sequences in the sample also encode this CDR3. The rearrangement joins TRBV28 to TRBJ1-5, with D hard to call. V was cut by 4 bases and J by 6 bases, with 7 bases left in between. There are 12 residues in the CDR3. Looked up from germline, CDR1 is MDHEN and CDR2 is SYDVKM. CDR3 nucleotides: TGTGCCAGCAGTTCCGGAGGTCAGCCCCAGCATTTT. Protein sequence: CASSSGGQPQHF.

Remarks on this clone: The sample has other DNA sequences that encode this CDR3 too. The chain has TRBV19 and TRBJ2-1; perhaps TRBD1 as D (7 bases). Trimming shortened V by 5 bases and J by 4 bases, and 15 bases separated the two germline ends. Germline V gene sequence: CDR1 LNHDA, CDR2 SQIVND (reference sequence). The CDR3 consists of 15 residues. In DNA, the CDR3 is TGTGCCAGTAGTCGGCGGCAGGGGGGTTACAATGAGCAGTTCTTC. Translation gives CASSRRQGGYNEQFF. Filled out from reference TRBV19 and TRBJ2-1, the complete variable domain reads DGGITQSPKYLFRKEGQNVTLSCEQNLNHDAMYWYRQDPGQGLRLIYYSQIVNDFQKGDIAEGYSVSREKKESFPLTVTSAQKNPTAFYLCASSRRQGGYNEQFFGPGTRLTVL.

V is TRBV7-9 and J is TRBJ2-7; either TRBD1 or TRBD2 may supply D (5 bases each). This CDR3 has 13 residues. Germline V gives CDR1 SEHNR, CDR2 FQNEAQ (reference sequence). The V end lost 5 bases, the J end lost 7 bases, and 15 bases lay between the germline ends. CDR3: CASSPGTPGEQYF. As DNA, the CDR3 is TGTGCCAGCAGCCCCGGGACGCCGGGGGAGCAGTACTTC.